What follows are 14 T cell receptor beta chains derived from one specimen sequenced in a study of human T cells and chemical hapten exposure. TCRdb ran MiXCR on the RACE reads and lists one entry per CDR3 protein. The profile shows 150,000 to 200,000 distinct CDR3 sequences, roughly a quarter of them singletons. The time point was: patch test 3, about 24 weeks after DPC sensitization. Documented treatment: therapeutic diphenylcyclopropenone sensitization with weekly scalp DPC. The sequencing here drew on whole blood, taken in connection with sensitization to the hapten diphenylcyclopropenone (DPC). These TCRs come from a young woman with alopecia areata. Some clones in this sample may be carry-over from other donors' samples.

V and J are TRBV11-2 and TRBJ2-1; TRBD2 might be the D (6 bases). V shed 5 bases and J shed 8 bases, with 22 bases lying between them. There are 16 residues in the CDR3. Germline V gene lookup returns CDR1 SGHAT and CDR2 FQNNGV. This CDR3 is CASSVGGSPIAYEQFF. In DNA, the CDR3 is TGTGCCAGCAGCGTTGGAGGGAGCCCCATCGCGTATGAGCAGTTCTTC.

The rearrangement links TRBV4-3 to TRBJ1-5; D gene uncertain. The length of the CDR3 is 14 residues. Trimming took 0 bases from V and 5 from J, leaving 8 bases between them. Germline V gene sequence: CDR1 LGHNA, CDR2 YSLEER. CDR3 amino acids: CASSQDLAYQPQHF. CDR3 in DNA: TGCGCCAGCAGCCAAGATTTAGCTTATCAGCCCCAGCATTTT.

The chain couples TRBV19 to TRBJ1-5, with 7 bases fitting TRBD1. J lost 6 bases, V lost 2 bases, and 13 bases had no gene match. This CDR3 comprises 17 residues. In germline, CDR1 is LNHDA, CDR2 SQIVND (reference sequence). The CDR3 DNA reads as TGTGCCAGTAGTATAACTCCGGACAGGTTTGGTGGTCAGCCCCAGCATTTT. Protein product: CASSITPDRFGGQPQHF. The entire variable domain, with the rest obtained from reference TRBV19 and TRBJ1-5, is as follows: DGGITQSPKYLFRKEGQNVTLSCEQNLNHDAMYWYRQDPGQGLRLIYYSQIVNDFQKGDIAEGYSVSREKKESFPLTVTSAQKNPTAFYLCASSITPDRFGGQPQHFGDGTRLSIL.

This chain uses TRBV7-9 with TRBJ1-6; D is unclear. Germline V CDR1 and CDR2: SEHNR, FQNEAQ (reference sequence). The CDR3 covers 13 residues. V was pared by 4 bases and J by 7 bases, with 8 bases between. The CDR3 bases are TGTGCCAGCAGCTCAGGACCGAATTCACCCCTCCACTTT. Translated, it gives CASSSGPNSPLHF.

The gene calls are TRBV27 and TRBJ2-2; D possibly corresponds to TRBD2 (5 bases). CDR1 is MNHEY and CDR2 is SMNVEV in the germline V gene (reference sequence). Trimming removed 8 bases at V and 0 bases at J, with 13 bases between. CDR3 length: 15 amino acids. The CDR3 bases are TGTGCCAGCGGACTTGGACGGACGAACACCGGGGAGCTGTTTTTT. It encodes CASGLGRTNTGELFF.

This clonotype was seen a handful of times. The CDR3 DNA reads as TGTGCCAGCAGCGGCAGGGCTACGGACAATCAGCCCCAGCATTTT. Translating gives CASSGRATDNQPQHF. The chain couples TRBV7-2 to TRBJ1-5, with a possible D match to TRBD1 (5 bases). The V gene lost 5 bases and the J gene lost 3 bases, with 14 bases spanning the gap. This CDR3 has 15 amino acids. Germline CDR1 and CDR2: SGHTA and FQGNSA.

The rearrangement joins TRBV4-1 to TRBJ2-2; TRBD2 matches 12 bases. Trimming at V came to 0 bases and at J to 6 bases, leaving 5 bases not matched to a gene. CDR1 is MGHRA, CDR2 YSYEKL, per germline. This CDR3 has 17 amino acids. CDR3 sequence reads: CASSQDRGLAGPGELFF. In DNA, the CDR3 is TGCGCCAGCAGCCAAGACCGAGGACTAGCGGGACCCGGGGAGCTGTTTTTT.

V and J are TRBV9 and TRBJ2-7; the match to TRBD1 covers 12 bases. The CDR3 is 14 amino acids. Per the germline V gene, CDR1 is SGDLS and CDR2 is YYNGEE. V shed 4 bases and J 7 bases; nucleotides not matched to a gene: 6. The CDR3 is CASSSGQGAREQYF. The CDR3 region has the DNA TGTGCCAGCAGCTCGGGACAGGGGGCTCGAGAGCAGTACTTC.

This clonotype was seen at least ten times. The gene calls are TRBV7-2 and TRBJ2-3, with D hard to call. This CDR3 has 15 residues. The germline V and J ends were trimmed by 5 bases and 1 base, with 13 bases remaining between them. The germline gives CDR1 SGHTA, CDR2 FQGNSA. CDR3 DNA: TGTGCCAGCAGCCAGTCTGGAGAGGGCACAGATACGCAGTATTTT. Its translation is CASSQSGEGTDTQYF.

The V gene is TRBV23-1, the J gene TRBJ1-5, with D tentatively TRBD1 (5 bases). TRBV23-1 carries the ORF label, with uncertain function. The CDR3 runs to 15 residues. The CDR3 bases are TGCGTCTACCGGGGGATCGGGTATAGCAATCAGCCCCAGCATTTT. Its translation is CVYRGIGYSNQPQHF.

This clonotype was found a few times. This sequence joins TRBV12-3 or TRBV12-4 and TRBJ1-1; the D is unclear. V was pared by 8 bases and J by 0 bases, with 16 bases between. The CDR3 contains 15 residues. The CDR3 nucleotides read TGTGCCAGCGCCAGAGGGCGGGCACTGAACACTGAAGCTTTCTTT. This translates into CASARGRALNTEAFF.

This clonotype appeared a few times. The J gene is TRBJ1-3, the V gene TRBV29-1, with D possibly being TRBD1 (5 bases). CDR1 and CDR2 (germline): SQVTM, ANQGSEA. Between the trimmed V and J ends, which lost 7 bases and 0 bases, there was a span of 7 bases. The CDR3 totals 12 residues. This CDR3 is CSADSSGNTIYF. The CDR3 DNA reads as TGCAGCGCCGACAGCTCTGGAAACACCATATATTTT.

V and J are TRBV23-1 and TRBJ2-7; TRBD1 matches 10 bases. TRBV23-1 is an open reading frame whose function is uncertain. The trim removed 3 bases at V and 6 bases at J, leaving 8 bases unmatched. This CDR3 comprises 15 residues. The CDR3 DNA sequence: TGCGCCAGCAGTCACACCGGGACAGGGGCAATCGAGCAGTACTTC. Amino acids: CASSHTGTGAIEQYF.

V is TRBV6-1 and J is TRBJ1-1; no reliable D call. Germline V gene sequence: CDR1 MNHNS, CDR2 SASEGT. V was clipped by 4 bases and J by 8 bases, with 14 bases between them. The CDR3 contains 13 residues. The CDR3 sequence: CASSVMYLGEAFF. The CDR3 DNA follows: TGTGCCAGCAGTGTGATGTACCTAGGGGAAGCTTTCTTT.